The 13 T cell receptor beta chains below come from one sample, sequenced in a study of cytomegalovirus exposure and HLA in healthy donors. PCR was performed using 60 Vbeta and 13 Jbeta primers. Sequenced by immunoSEQ multiplex PCR; TCRdb stores in-frame clones only, minus some. The table records about 55,000 clones, about 77% of them present only once. Specimen: PBMCs. The receptors were gathered from a female donor in good health and CMV-seronegative.

A few counts support this clone. Its ends do not fully match the called genes, so a read error is possible. The gene calls are TRBV6-1 and TRBJ2-4, with D tentatively TRBD1 (7 bases). This CDR3 spans 16 amino acids. The germline CDR1 and CDR2 sequences are MNHNS and SASEGT. The DNA of the CDR3 is TGTGCCAGCAGTGAAGATTACTCGGGAGTCGGGGTTAGGGGGCGGTTC. The encoded protein is CASSEDYSGVGVRGRF.

The chain links TRBV7-9 to TRBJ1-3; D is perhaps TRBD1 (5 bases). This CDR3 region has 15 residues. V gave up 6 bases and J gave up 0 bases, with 12 bases separating them. CDR1 is SEHNR and CDR2 is FQNEAQ in the germline V gene (reference sequence). The chain's CDR3 is CASRDTGASGNTIYF. In DNA, the CDR3 is TGTGCCAGCAGGGATACAGGTGCCTCTGGAAACACCATATATTTT. Combining the CDR3 with reference TRBV7-9 and TRBJ1-3 gives the whole variable domain DTGVSQNPRHKITKRGQNVTFRCDPISEHNRLYWYRQTLGQGPEFLTYFQNEAQLEKSRLLSDRFSAERPKGSFSTLEIQRTEQGDSAMYLCASRDTGASGNTIYFGEGSWLTVV.

The rearrangement joins TRBV6-6 to TRBJ1-5; D gene ambiguous. CDR3 length: 16 residues. CDR1 is MNHNY, CDR2 SVGAGI, per germline (reference sequence). V was trimmed by 0 bases and J by 4 bases, leaving 13 bases between them. The DNA for the CDR3 is TGTGCCAGCAGTTACTCGCAGATTCTCTTAAATCAGCCCCAGCATTTT. It codes for CASSYSQILLNQPQHF.

The V call is TRBV27, the J call TRBJ1-4; D not resolved. V lost 3 bases and J 4 bases, leaving 9 bases between the germline ends. The CDR3 spans 14 residues. Germline CDR1 and CDR2: MNHEY and SMNVEV (reference sequence). Here the CDR3 DNA reads TGTGCCAGCAGTTTCGGCGGATATAATGAAAAACTGTTTTTT. Translating gives CASSFGGYNEKLFF. The variable domain in full, completed from reference TRBV27 and TRBJ1-4, reads EAQVTQNPRYLITVTGKKLTVTCSQNMNHEYMSWYRQDPGLGLRQIYYSMNVEVTDKGDVPEGYKVSRKEKRNFPLILESPSPNQTSLYFCASSFGGYNEKLFFGSGTQLSVL.

Here the CDR3 reads CASSITSGGRGEQFF. The CDR3 nucleotides read TGTGCCAGCAGCATAACTAGCGGGGGGCGTGGTGAGCAGTTCTTC. V gene TRBV11-3 combines with J gene TRBJ2-1, with 12 bases matching TRBD2. J gave up 9 bases and V 5 bases, and 8 bases lay outside the gene matches. The germline V gene has CDR1 SGHNT and CDR2 YENEEA. The length of the CDR3 is 15 residues.

This clone has more than one count but fewer than ten. This rearrangement joins TRBV9 to TRBJ2-5; 8 positions agree with TRBD1. This CDR3 spans 18 amino acids. The trim removed 0 bases at V and 1 base at J, leaving 11 bases unmatched. CDR1 is SGDLS and CDR2 is YYNGEE in the germline V gene. The CDR3 region is CASSVAGPGQAPQETQYF. The DNA for the CDR3 is TGTGCCAGCAGCGTAGCCGGACCGGGACAGGCACCCCAAGAGACCCAGTACTTC.

This clone has a single count. The J gene is TRBJ1-2, the V gene TRBV19; D may be TRBD1 (5 bases). CDR3 size: 18 residues. Germline lookup yields CDR1 LNHDA and CDR2 SQIVND (reference sequence). V was trimmed by 9 bases and J by 3 bases, leaving 29 bases between them. The CDR3 sequence is CASQLFRDPSRGDYGYTF. In nucleotides, the CDR3 is TGTGCCAGCCAACTTTTCCGGGACCCTAGTCGGGGGGACTATGGCTACACCTTC.

The genes are TRBV28 and TRBJ2-4; D is perhaps TRBD2 (5 bases). The germline V gene encodes CDR1 MDHEN and CDR2 SYDVKM. Trimming left V 2 bases short and J 9 bases short, with 11 bases between. The CDR3 is 13 amino acids. The CDR3 coding sequence is TGTGCCAGCAGTTTAGGTAGGGAGATCATTCAGTACTTC. This sequence encodes CASSLGREIIQYF.

This sequence joins TRBV27 and TRBJ1-2; tentative D call: TRBD1 (6 bases). The germline CDR1 and CDR2 sequences are MNHEY and SMNVEV (reference sequence). CDR3 length: 14 amino acids. The V gene lost 7 bases and the J gene lost 6 bases, with 18 bases spanning the gap. CDR3 in amino acids: CASKDLGGANGYTF. In DNA form, the CDR3 reads TGTGCCAGCAAGGACCTTGGGGGGGCGAATGGCTACACCTTC.

This clone was counted between two and nine times. The rearrangement uses TRBV10-3 and TRBJ1-4; TRBD1 matches 8 bases. Trimming at V came to 11 bases and at J to 3 bases, leaving 14 bases not matched to a gene. There are 16 residues in the CDR3. Germline V gene sequence: CDR1 ENHRY, CDR2 SYGVKD. CDR3 amino acids: CASSGTGLFSNEKLFF. Written as DNA, the CDR3 is TGTGCCTCATCCGGGACAGGCCTATTCTCTAATGAAAAACTGTTTTTT.

V usage is TRBV6-1 and J usage is TRBJ2-5; D gene uncertain. Trimming stripped 5 bases from V and 5 bases from J, with 6 bases between. CDR1 is MNHNS, CDR2 SASEGT, per germline. The CDR3 is made up of 11 amino acids. The DNA for the CDR3 is TGTGCCAGCAGTCCTAGGGAGACCCAGTACTTC. Its protein is CASSPRETQYF.

The V gene is TRBV20-1, the J gene TRBJ2-4, with a weak D call TRBD2 (5 bases). The length of the CDR3 is 11 residues. Trimming took off 6 bases at V and 13 bases at J, with 16 bases between the two ends. Per germline, CDR1 DFQATT and CDR2 SNEGSKA (reference sequence). This CDR3 reads CSAPSGLRQYF. DNA for the CDR3: TGCAGTGCCCCCTCCGGACTCAGACAGTACTTC.

This chain links TRBV6-6 with TRBJ2-1; 14 positions match TRBD2. J was trimmed by 6 bases and V by 4 bases; bases with no gene match: 2. Germline CDR1 is MNHNY and CDR2 is SVGAGI (reference sequence). The CDR3 covers 15 residues. CDR3 in amino acids: CASSSTSGRGNEQFF. CDR3 nucleotides: TGTGCCAGCAGTTCGACTAGCGGGAGGGGCAATGAGCAGTTCTTC.